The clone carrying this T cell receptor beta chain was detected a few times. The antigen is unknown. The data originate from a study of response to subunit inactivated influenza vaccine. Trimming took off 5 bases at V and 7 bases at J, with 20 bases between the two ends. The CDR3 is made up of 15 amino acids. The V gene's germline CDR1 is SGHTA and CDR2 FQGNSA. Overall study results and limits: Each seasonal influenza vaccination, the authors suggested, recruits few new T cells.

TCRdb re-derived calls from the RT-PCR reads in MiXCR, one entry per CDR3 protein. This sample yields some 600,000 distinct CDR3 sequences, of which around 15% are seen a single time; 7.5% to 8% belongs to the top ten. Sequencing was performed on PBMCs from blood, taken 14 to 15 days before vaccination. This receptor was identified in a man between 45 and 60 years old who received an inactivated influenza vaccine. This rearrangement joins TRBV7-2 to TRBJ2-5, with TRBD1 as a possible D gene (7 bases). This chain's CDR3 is CASSLGGQRVWTQYF. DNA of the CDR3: TGTGCCAGCAGCCTGGGGGGACAGCGAGTGTGGACCCAGTACTTC.